The clone carrying this T cell receptor (beta chain) was found once. The antigen remains unidentified. This sample was taken from a study of shared clonotypes between healthy human individuals. Notes on the study in general: Lower generation probabilities were found for non-shared clonotypes than for those shared by all four donors.

Naive CD8 cells, CD45RO-negative and positively selected for CCR7, excluded terminally differentiated effector memory CD45RA+ cells. Only in-frame clones appear in the TCRdb table, and some are missing; sequencing was by immunoSEQ multiplex PCR. The data show some 740,000 clones, more than 85% seen once. Germline lookup yields CDR1 SGHKS and CDR2 YYEKEE (reference sequence). The junction had 9 bases not matched to a gene; V was cut back by 4 bases and J by 2 bases. The CDR3 sequence is 15 residues long. Specimen: naive CD8+ T cells sorted from blood. The rearrangement uses TRBV5-5 and TRBJ2-7, with 7 bases lining up with TRBD1. This TCR derives from a man aged 30-40 years in good health. CDR3 region: CASSDGTARPYEQYF. CDR3 DNA sequence: TGTGCCAGCAGCGATGGGACAGCCAGACCCTACGAGCAGTACTTC.